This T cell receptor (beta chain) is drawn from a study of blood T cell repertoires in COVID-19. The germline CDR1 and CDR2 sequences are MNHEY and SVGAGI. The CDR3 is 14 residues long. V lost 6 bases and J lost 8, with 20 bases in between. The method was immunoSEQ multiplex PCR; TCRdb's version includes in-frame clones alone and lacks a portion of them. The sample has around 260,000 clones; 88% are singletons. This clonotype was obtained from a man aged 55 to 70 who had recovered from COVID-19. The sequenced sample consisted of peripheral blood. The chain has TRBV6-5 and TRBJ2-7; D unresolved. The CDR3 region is CASRAGFELRKQYF. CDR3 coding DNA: TGTGCCAGCAGAGCCGGGTTTGAGCTACGAAAGCAGTACTTC.